The 27 T cell receptor beta chains listed next were all sequenced from one sample in a study of memory CD4+ T cells and cytomegalovirus serostatus. TCRdb keeps only in-frame clones here, not all; method: immunoSEQ multiplex PCR. The sample shows 50,000 or so clones, about 80% of them seen only once. Single viable CD3+CD4+CD8-CD45RO+ cells were sorted as the memory CD4+ T cells. The sample comprised memory CD4+ T cells from blood. The receptors here all came from an adult in good health and CMV-seropositive.

The V and J genes are TRBV7-9 and TRBJ2-1; 14 positions match TRBD2. The length of the CDR3 is 17 residues. Germline V lookup: CDR1 SEHNR, CDR2 FQNEAQ (reference sequence). V lost 4 bases, J lost 6 bases, and 8 bases stayed unmatched. This chain's CDR3 is CASSSSLGTSGGNEQFF. The CDR3 region has the DNA TGTGCCAGCAGCTCCTCATTAGGGACTAGCGGGGGCAATGAGCAGTTCTTC.

In its sample, this clone is medium-sized. The genes are TRBV7-9 and TRBJ1-6; the D gene is possibly TRBD1 (5 bases). The CDR3 has 14 amino acids. Germline V gene sequence: CDR1 SEHNR, CDR2 FQNEAQ (reference sequence). V was clipped by 1 base and J by 9 bases, with 10 bases between them. The CDR3 reads CASSLGQGSSPLHF. CDR3 coding DNA: TGTGCCAGCAGCTTAGGCCAGGGTAGTTCACCCCTCCACTTT.

This chain links TRBV27 with TRBJ1-2; a possible D gene is TRBD1 (6 bases). CDR1 and CDR2 from the germline V gene are MNHEY and SMNVEV (reference sequence). This CDR3 has 14 residues. Trimming cost V 6 bases and J 3 bases, with 14 bases left between them. The CDR3 here is CASSSAGEDYGYTF. As DNA, the CDR3 is TGTGCCAGCAGCAGCGCAGGGGAAGACTATGGCTACACCTTC.

The V call is TRBV7-2, the J call TRBJ2-7; maybe TRBD1 (6 bases). CDR1 SGHTA and CDR2 FQGNSA come from the germline V gene. The CDR3 length is 15 residues. V was cut by 4 bases and J by 0 bases, with 13 bases left in between. The CDR3 DNA sequence: TGTGCCAGCAGCTCCGGACAGACACCCTCCTACGAGCAGTACTTC. It codes for CASSSGQTPSYEQYF.

The CDR3 sequence: CASSYGRVIRNTEAFF. The CDR3 nucleotides are TGTGCCAGCAGTTACGGGAGGGTCATACGGAACACTGAAGCTTTCTTT. This sequence joins TRBV6-6 and TRBJ1-1; the D is unclear. The V end was cut by 2 bases, the J end by 1 base, with 14 bases between. Germline V gene lookup returns CDR1 MNHNY and CDR2 SVGAGI (reference sequence). This CDR3 is 16 amino acids long.

The chain is built from TRBV28 and TRBJ1-3; D is undetermined. CDR3 length: 16 residues. From germline, CDR1 is MDHEN and CDR2 SYDVKM. The V gene lost 5 bases and the J gene lost 2 bases, with 16 bases spanning the gap. The CDR3 DNA sequence: TGTGCCAGCAGTCCCCCGAACGAAGGGCCTGGAAACACCATATATTTT. This sequence encodes CASSPPNEGPGNTIYF.

V gene TRBV6-1 combines with J gene TRBJ1-2; no firm D call. The CDR3 is made up of 10 amino acids. Germline lookup yields CDR1 MNHNS and CDR2 SASEGT. Between the trimmed V and J ends, which lost 6 bases and 5 bases, there was a span of 4 bases. CDR3 in DNA: TGTGCCAGCAGCGAGTATGGCTACACCTTC. Its protein is CASSEYGYTF.

The V call is TRBV18, the J call TRBJ1-5; 7 nucleotides match TRBD1. V was pared by 3 bases and J by 7 bases, with 6 bases of the junction left unmatched. The germline CDR1 and CDR2 sequences are KGHSH and LQKENI. CDR3 length equals 14 residues. The CDR3 sequence is CASSPRQGGQPQHF. CDR3 DNA sequence: TGTGCCAGCTCACCTCGACAGGGCGGACAGCCCCAGCATTTT.

The genes are TRBV7-2 and TRBJ2-3, with D possibly matching TRBD1 (5 bases). There are 13 residues in the CDR3. Looked up from germline, CDR1 is SGHTA and CDR2 is FQGNSA. Trimming cost V 3 bases and J 3 bases, with 7 bases left between them. CDR3 residues: CASSFRDTDTQYF. The DNA of the CDR3 is TGTGCCAGCAGCTTCAGGGATACAGATACGCAGTATTTT. The full variable domain, in which reference TRBV7-2 and TRBJ2-3 provide the parts outside the CDR3, is GAGVSQSPSNKVTEKGKDVELRCDPISGHTALYWYRQSLGQGLEFLIYFQGNSAPDKSGLPSDRFSAERTGGSVSTLTIQRTQQEDSAVYLCASSFRDTDTQYFGPGTRLTVL.

V usage is TRBV5-1 and J usage is TRBJ1-6; TRBD1 aligns across 7 bases. CDR3 length: 15 amino acids. CDR1 SGHRS and CDR2 YFSETQ come from the germline V gene. The J segment lost 8 bases and the V segment lost 4 bases, leaving 9 bases of the junction unmatched. Written as DNA, the CDR3 is TGCGCCAGCAGCGGAGGTACAGGGGCGGATTCACCCCTCCACTTT. Its protein product is CASSGGTGADSPLHF.

This chain connects TRBV5-4 to TRBJ1-4; 9 nucleotides agree with TRBD1. The CDR3 sequence is 15 residues long. Germline lookup yields CDR1 SGHNT and CDR2 YYREEE (reference sequence). The junction had 8 bases not matched to a gene; V was cut back by 3 bases and J by 8 bases. The CDR3 region has the DNA TGTGCCAGCAGCTCAAAGGGACAGGGAGGCGAAAAACTGTTTTTT. Amino acid sequence: CASSSKGQGGEKLFF.

This clone has more than one count but fewer than ten. The chain is built from TRBV19 and TRBJ2-3, with D uncertain. CDR3 length equals 10 residues. V dropped 7 bases and J dropped 5 bases, with 4 bases sitting between them. Germline CDR1 reads LNHDA; CDR2 reads SQIVND (reference sequence). The CDR3 DNA is TGTGCCAGTATAAAAGATACGCAGTATTTT. Translating gives CASIKDTQYF. The entire variable domain, with the rest obtained from reference TRBV19 and TRBJ2-3, is as follows: DGGITQSPKYLFRKEGQNVTLSCEQNLNHDAMYWYRQDPGQGLRLIYYSQIVNDFQKGDIAEGYSVSREKKESFPLTVTSAQKNPTAFYLCASIKDTQYFGPGTRLTVL.

This CDR3 is CASSQEGSGVETQYF. As DNA, the CDR3 is TGCGCCAGCAGCCAAGAAGGGTCGGGGGTGGAGACCCAGTACTTC. V is TRBV4-1 and J is TRBJ2-5; weak D call: TRBD2 (6 bases). This CDR3 region has 15 residues. Germline-derived CDR1 and CDR2 are MGHRA and YSYEKL. V was pared by 0 bases and J by 5 bases, with 13 bases between.

The chain combines TRBV11-2 with TRBJ1-1; tentatively, D is TRBD1 (5 bases). Germline CDR1 is SGHAT and CDR2 is FQNNGV. The CDR3 consists of 15 residues. V lost 1 base and J lost 2, with 11 bases in between. This CDR3 is CASSLAVRVNTEAFF. The CDR3 nucleotides are TGTGCCAGCAGCTTAGCTGTCAGGGTTAACACTGAAGCTTTCTTT. Looking up the rest from reference TRBV11-2 and TRBJ1-1 gives the full variable domain: EAGVAQSPRYKIIEKRQSVAFWCNPISGHATLYWYQQILGQGPKLLIQFQNNGVVDDSQLPKDRFSAERLKGVDSTLKIQPAKLEDSAVYLCASSLAVRVNTEAFFGQGTRLTVV.

The V gene is TRBV10-3, the J gene TRBJ1-5; D may be TRBD1 (5 bases). The germline CDR1 and CDR2 sequences are ENHRY and SYGVKD. The CDR3 sequence is 14 residues long. The V end lost 6 bases, the J end lost 1 base, and 10 bases lay between the germline ends. CDR3 amino acids: CAIRDSLSNQPQHF. CDR3 nucleotides: TGTGCCATCAGAGACAGTCTGAGCAATCAGCCCCAGCATTTT.

The chain employs TRBV18 and TRBJ2-3; D may match TRBD1 or TRBD2 (7 bases each). Trimming removed 4 bases at V and 4 bases at J, with 12 bases between. Germline V gene data show CDR1 as KGHSH and CDR2 as LQKENI. The CDR3 has 14 amino acids. CDR3 DNA: TGTGCCAGCTCACAGACAGGGAGGGCAGATACGCAGTATTTT. It specifies CASSQTGRADTQYF.

The chain joins TRBV5-6 to TRBJ1-1; D remains ambiguous. The germline V gene has CDR1 SGHDT and CDR2 YYEEEE. V was trimmed by 0 bases and J by 3 bases, leaving 9 bases between them. The CDR3 is 14 residues long. The CDR3 protein is CASSLEGRHTEAFF. CDR3 coding DNA: TGTGCCAGCAGCTTGGAGGGAAGGCACACTGAAGCTTTCTTT.

This clone was seen just once. The chain couples TRBV5-8 to TRBJ2-1; 7 bases agree with TRBD1. J gave up 9 bases and V 2 bases, and 8 bases lay outside the gene matches. The CDR3 runs 14 residues. Germline V lookup: CDR1 SGHTS, CDR2 YDEGEE. The chain's CDR3 is CASSLRSGGTEQFF. The CDR3 nucleotides are TGTGCCAGCAGCTTACGTTCAGGGGGAACTGAGCAGTTCTTC.

The rearrangement joins TRBV20-1 to TRBJ2-5; D gene ambiguous. The CDR3 is 11 residues long. V lost 3 bases to trimming and J lost 5 bases, with 7 bases between them. Looked up from germline, CDR1 is DFQATT and CDR2 is SNEGSKA (reference sequence). The CDR3 coding sequence is TGCAGTGCTAGTGTAGGGGAGACCCAGTACTTC. Translating gives CSASVGETQYF.

This clone showed up just a few times. The rearrangement uses TRBV2 and TRBJ1-1; possibly TRBD1 for D (5 bases). Germline loops: CDR1 SNHLY, CDR2 FYNNEI. The CDR3 spans 12 residues. V lost 4 bases, J lost 13 bases, and 16 bases lay in between. The DNA of the CDR3 is TGTGCCAGCAGTGGAGCCCAGGGTGGTGGTTTCTTT. This translates into CASSGAQGGGFF. Using reference TRBV2 and TRBJ1-1 for the parts outside the CDR3, the full variable domain is EPEVTQTPSHQVTQMGQEVILRCVPISNHLYFYWYRQILGQKVEFLVSFYNNEISEKSEIFDDQFSVERPDGSNFTLKIRSTKLEDSAMYFCASSGAQGGGFFGQGTRLTVV.

V gene TRBV5-8 combines with J gene TRBJ2-7; the match to TRBD2 covers 14 bases. V gave up 2 bases and J gave up 5 bases; unmatched junction bases: 6. Germline CDR1 is SGHTS and CDR2 is YDEGEE. The CDR3 has 16 amino acids. The CDR3 DNA sequence: TGTGCCAGCAGCTTAGGAGAGGGACTAGCGGGAGACGAGCAGTACTTC. Amino acids: CASSLGEGLAGDEQYF.

The chain links TRBV10-3 to TRBJ1-5; D gene unclear. Trimming took off 5 bases at V and 4 bases at J, with 15 bases between the two ends. Per the germline V gene, CDR1 is ENHRY and CDR2 is SYGVKD. The CDR3 totals 15 residues. CDR3 coding DNA: TGTGCCATCAGTCCCCAGGAGGTTTCGAATCAGCCCCAGCATTTT. Amino acids: CAISPQEVSNQPQHF.

The rearrangement uses TRBV29-1 and TRBJ1-1; D not resolved. This CDR3 is 11 amino acids long. The germline CDR1 and CDR2 sequences are SQVTM and ANQGSEA. V lost 5 bases and J 3 bases, leaving 7 bases between the germline ends. The CDR3 is CSVRLYTEAFF. The CDR3 DNA is TGCAGCGTTCGCCTATACACTGAAGCTTTCTTT. The full variable domain, with the rest looked up from reference TRBV29-1 and TRBJ1-1, is SAVISQKPSRDICQRGTSLTIQCQVDSQVTMMFWYRQQPGQSLTLIATANQGSEATYESGFVIDKFPISRPNLTFSTLTVSNMSPEDSSIYLCSVRLYTEAFFGQGTRLTVV.

This sequence joins TRBV5-1 and TRBJ2-7; 11 nucleotides line up with TRBD1. V shed 4 bases and J 6 bases; nucleotides not matched to a gene: 12. There are 16 residues in the CDR3. Germline V gene lookup returns CDR1 SGHRS and CDR2 YFSETQ. CDR3 sequence reads: CASSDAPGQGGREQYF. As DNA, the CDR3 is TGCGCCAGCAGCGACGCCCCGGGACAGGGGGGGCGCGAGCAGTACTTC.

This clone was found once. V is TRBV11-2 and J is TRBJ1-3; the D is unclear. The CDR3 length is 13 residues. Trimming pared 5 bases from V and 4 bases from J, leaving 9 bases between. Germline CDR1 reads SGHAT; CDR2 reads FQNNGV. In nucleotides, the CDR3 is TGTGCCAGCAGCCCGCCCGTAGGAAACACCATATATTTT. Translated, it gives CASSPPVGNTIYF.

This clone was seen a few times. The rearrangement uses TRBV2 and TRBJ2-4; 7 bases align to TRBD2. Looked up from germline, CDR1 is SNHLY and CDR2 is FYNNEI. Trimming cost V 8 bases and J 9 bases; bases outside gene matches: 16. The CDR3 is 15 amino acids. CDR3 loop: CASGGESGLTGIQYF. The CDR3 bases are TGTGCCAGCGGGGGGGAAAGCGGGTTAACCGGCATTCAGTACTTC.

J is TRBJ2-5 and V is TRBV28; D might be TRBD1 (6 bases). V was shortened by 2 bases and J by 7 bases, with 14 bases between the two germline ends. The CDR3 contains 14 residues. The germline gives CDR1 MDHEN, CDR2 SYDVKM. CDR3 region: CASSLNRRGGTQYF. The CDR3 nucleotides are TGTGCCAGCAGTTTAAATCGGCGAGGGGGGACCCAGTACTTC. The variable domain in full, with the rest retrieved from reference TRBV28 and TRBJ2-5, is DVKVTQSSRYLVKRTGEKVFLECVQDMDHENMFWYRQDPGLGLRLIYFSYDVKMKEKGDIPEGYSVSREKKERFSLILESASTNQTSMYLCASSLNRRGGTQYFGPGTRLLVL.